This TCR beta chain was obtained from a study of blood T cells in healthy people across ages. The V gene's germline CDR1 is SEHNR and CDR2 FQNEAQ (reference sequence). The length of the CDR3 is 17 residues. Next came a second PCR, run for about 6 to 12 cycles, which used a sample-barcoded 5' primer along with a J-beta primer mix. TCRdb itself ran the 5' RACE reads through MiXCR, one entry per CDR3 protein. The table has roughly 1.5 million distinct CDR3 sequences, 40% to 45% seen once. Comment on this clonotype: One junction end disagrees with the germline gene, perhaps due to a read error.

The clonotype was recovered from a woman aged 18-30 years in good health. The gene calls are TRBV7-9 and TRBJ2-1; D tentatively fits TRBD1 or TRBD2 (5 bases each). Sequencing used blood. CDR3 coding DNA: TGTACCAGCAGCTCCGTGTGGGTCGGGACGGCCTACAATGAGCAGTTCTTC. Translating gives CTSSSVWVGTAYNEQFF.